Listed below are T cell receptor beta chains from one sample, sequenced in a study of graft-versus-host responses after intestinal transplantation. The antigens of these receptors remain unknown. The data were produced by immunoSEQ multiplex PCR, yet TCRdb's version contains in-frame clones alone and is incomplete. This table has some 120,000 clones, just under 95% appearing once. Here the sequenced sample was unstimulated CD8+ T cells sorted from spleen or lymph node cells, taken before transplant. The receptors stem from a human donor who was the organ donor for an intestinal transplant. Both conserved end residues are part of each CDR3. The order of the fields is clone size, D gene, J gene, V gene, CDR3 protein, CDR3 DNA. A D gene is named only where the DNA matches it firmly. Expanded clones are given a class, and other clones once, few, many or no size at all.

clone size: -
D gene: TRBD1
J gene: TRBJ1-2
V gene: TRBV13
CDR3 protein: CASSPWTGGDYGYTF
CDR3 DNA: TGTGCCAGCAGCCCGTGGACAGGGGGGGACTATGGCTACACCTTC

clone size: -
D gene: TRBD1
J gene: TRBJ2-7
V gene: TRBV30
CDR3 protein: CAWIGRGPSEQYF
CDR3 DNA: TGTGCCTGGATTGGCAGGGGGCCGTCCGAGCAGTACTTC

clone size: -
D gene: TRBD2
J gene: TRBJ2-1
V gene: TRBV6-6
CDR3 protein: CAGGSPNNEQFF
CDR3 DNA: TGTGCCGGCGGGAGTCCCAACAATGAGCAGTTCTTC

clone size: few
D gene: -
J gene: TRBJ2-7
V gene: TRBV19
CDR3 protein: CASSIGPWIYEQYF
CDR3 DNA: TGTGCCAGTAGTATCGGCCCTTGGATCTACGAGCAGTACTTC

clone size: -
D gene: -
J gene: TRBJ2-7
V gene: TRBV5-1
CDR3 protein: CASSLSAASPEQYF
CDR3 DNA: TGCGCCAGCAGCTTAAGTGCCGCATCCCCCGAGCAGTACTTC

clone size: -
D gene: -
J gene: TRBJ2-1
V gene: TRBV7-2
CDR3 protein: CASSLEQGGGEQFF
CDR3 DNA: TGTGCCAGCAGCTTAGAACAGGGCGGAGGGGAGCAGTTCTTC

clone size: -
D gene: -
J gene: TRBJ2-3
V gene: TRBV12-5
CDR3 protein: CASGFLPSGRFTSTDTQYF
CDR3 DNA: TGTGCTAGTGGTTTCTTGCCCAGCGGGCGGTTTACTAGCACAGATACGCAGTATTTT

clone size: -
D gene: -
J gene: TRBJ1-2
V gene: TRBV5-5
CDR3 protein: CASSQGTLPVNYGYTF
CDR3 DNA: TGTGCCAGCAGCCAAGGGACATTACCGGTTAACTATGGCTACACCTTC

clone size: -
D gene: TRBD1
J gene: TRBJ1-2
V gene: TRBV7-9
CDR3 protein: CASSPAQGGRGRYGYTF
CDR3 DNA: TGTGCCAGCAGCCCAGCCCAGGGTGGCAGGGGGCGGTACGGCTACACCTTC

clone size: -
D gene: -
J gene: TRBJ2-1
V gene: TRBV5-4
CDR3 protein: CASSLAGFNEQFF
CDR3 DNA: TGTGCCAGCAGTCTTGCGGGGTTCAATGAGCAGTTCTTC

clone size: -
D gene: TRBD1
J gene: TRBJ2-1
V gene: TRBV30
CDR3 protein: CAWSRTGGIDEQFF
CDR3 DNA: TGTGCCTGGAGCCGGACAGGGGGCATCGATGAGCAGTTCTTC

clone size: -
D gene: -
J gene: TRBJ2-5
V gene: TRBV27
CDR3 protein: CASSLVSYQETQYF
CDR3 DNA: TGTGCCAGCAGTTTAGTCTCTTACCAAGAGACCCAGTACTTC

clone size: -
D gene: -
J gene: TRBJ2-2
V gene: TRBV7-8
CDR3 protein: CASTIGSGLLAGELFF
CDR3 DNA: TGTGCCAGCACTATTGGGAGTGGACTCCTTGCCGGGGAGCTGTTTTTT

clone size: -
D gene: -
J gene: TRBJ2-7
V gene: TRBV29-1
CDR3 protein: CSVDAGDTYEQYF
CDR3 DNA: TGCAGCGTTGATGCGGGGGACACCTACGAGCAGTACTTC

clone size: -
D gene: TRBD2
J gene: TRBJ2-1
V gene: TRBV4-2
CDR3 protein: CASSLKSGLADYNEQFF
CDR3 DNA: TGTGCCAGCAGCCTAAAATCCGGACTAGCGGATTACAATGAGCAGTTCTTC

clone size: once
D gene: TRBD2
J gene: TRBJ2-1
V gene: TRBV5-1
CDR3 protein: CASSFVPMRIAGVLDEQFF
CDR3 DNA: TGCGCCAGCAGCTTTGTTCCCATGAGGATAGCGGGAGTACTCGATGAGCAGTTCTTC

clone size: -
D gene: -
J gene: TRBJ2-7
V gene: TRBV5-4
CDR3 protein: CASGSYEQYF
CDR3 DNA: TGTGCCAGCGGTAGTTACGAGCAGTACTTC

clone size: -
D gene: -
J gene: TRBJ2-5
V gene: TRBV6-5
CDR3 protein: CASNRGVPFGYF
CDR3 DNA: TGTGCCAGCAATCGCGGGGTGCCGTTTGGGTACTTC

clone size: -
D gene: -
J gene: TRBJ2-5
V gene: TRBV20-1
CDR3 protein: CSAGGYTQYF
CDR3 DNA: TGCAGTGCTGGGGGGTATACCCAGTACTTC

clone size: -
D gene: TRBD2
J gene: TRBJ2-1
V gene: TRBV6-6
CDR3 protein: CASIAGTSGIFNEQFF
CDR3 DNA: TGTGCCAGCATTGCCGGGACTAGCGGGATCTTTAATGAGCAGTTCTTC

clone size: -
D gene: -
J gene: TRBJ1-1
V gene: TRBV6-5
CDR3 protein: CASYRSLLDTEAFF
CDR3 DNA: TGTGCCAGTTACAGGTCTTTGTTAGACACTGAAGCTTTCTTT

clone size: -
D gene: -
J gene: TRBJ2-1
V gene: TRBV18
CDR3 protein: CASSPDWAVNNEQFF
CDR3 DNA: TGTGCCAGCTCGCCAGATTGGGCAGTTAACAATGAGCAGTTCTTC

clone size: -
D gene: -
J gene: TRBJ2-1
V gene: TRBV11-2
CDR3 protein: CATVSYNEQFF
CDR3 DNA: TGTGCCACCGTATCCTACAATGAGCAGTTCTTC

clone size: -
D gene: TRBD2
J gene: TRBJ2-7
V gene: TRBV5-1
CDR3 protein: CASSSFLTSGIFYEQYF
CDR3 DNA: TGCGCCAGCAGCTCCTTCCTGACTAGCGGGATCTTTTACGAGCAGTACTTC

clone size: -
D gene: TRBD1
J gene: TRBJ1-1
V gene: TRBV2
CDR3 protein: CASSSTGDPTEAFF
CDR3 DNA: TGTGCCAGCAGTTCAACAGGGGATCCTACTGAAGCTTTCTTT

clone size: -
D gene: TRBD2
J gene: TRBJ2-2
V gene: TRBV7-7
CDR3 protein: CASSDSASGTGELFF
CDR3 DNA: TGTGCTAGCAGCGATTCCGCTAGCGGCACCGGGGAGCTGTTTTTT

clone size: -
D gene: -
J gene: TRBJ2-7
V gene: TRBV19
CDR3 protein: CASAPGGHTSYEQYF
CDR3 DNA: TGTGCCAGTGCCCCCGGGGGACACACTTCCTACGAGCAGTACTTC